The source of this T cell receptor (beta chain) is a study of brain T cells in children with intractable seizures. Time point denoted: blood from clinic visit 5 months post-surgery; TSC patient then seizure free. Surgery cases with the highest brain T cell transcript signatures were chosen for sequencing. In regard to this clone: Its cognate antigen is unknown.

The CDR3 consists of 14 residues. Between the trimmed V and J ends, which lost 3 bases and 4 bases, there was a span of 10 bases. From germline, CDR1 is WNHNN and CDR2 SYGVQD (reference sequence). Profiling relied on immunoSEQ multiplex PCR, and the TCRdb table lists in-frame clones only, not all of them. The sample includes about 340,000 clones, 93% seen only once; the top ten take 5.7%. Regarding the study as a whole: Viral specificity was inferred only from CDR3 similarity; HCMV serostatus was unknown.

The specimen comprised peripheral blood, sampled more than 4 months after surgery. This receptor was taken from a boy under two years old with tuberous sclerosis and intractable seizures. The V call is TRBV10-1, the J call TRBJ1-3, with a weak D call TRBD1 (6 bases). The CDR3 protein is CASSDGQWGNTIYF. Written as DNA, the CDR3 is TGCGCCAGCAGTGATGGACAGTGGGGAAACACCATATATTTT.